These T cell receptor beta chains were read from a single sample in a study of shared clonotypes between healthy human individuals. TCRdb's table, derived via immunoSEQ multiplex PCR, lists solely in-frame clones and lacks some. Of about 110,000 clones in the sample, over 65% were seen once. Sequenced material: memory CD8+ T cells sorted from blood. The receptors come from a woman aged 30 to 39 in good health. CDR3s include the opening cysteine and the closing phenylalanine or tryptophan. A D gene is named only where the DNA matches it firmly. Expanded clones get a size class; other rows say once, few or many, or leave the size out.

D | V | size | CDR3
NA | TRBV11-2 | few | CASSYDSSYEQFF
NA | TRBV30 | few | CAWSVPGEPYNEQFF
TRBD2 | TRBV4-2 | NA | CASSAGTSGQETQYF
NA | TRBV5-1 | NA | CASSGGYNNEQFF
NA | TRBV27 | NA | CASSDSLPPYEQYF
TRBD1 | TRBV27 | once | CASSSLLRATGGPEAFF
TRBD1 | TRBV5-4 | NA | CASRPQGAPTEAFF
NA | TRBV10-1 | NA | CASGDGHEQYF
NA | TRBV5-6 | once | CASSLRAPKGAQYF
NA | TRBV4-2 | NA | CASSQPGQRNYGYTF
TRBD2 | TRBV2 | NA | CASRLAGTSYNEQFF
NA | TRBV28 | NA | CASSFPRLEGQTYEQYF
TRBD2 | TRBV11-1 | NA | CASSSGFSGIYEQFF
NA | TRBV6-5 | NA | CASSIQAATEAFF
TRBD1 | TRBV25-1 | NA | CASSEGRDRAPYEQYF
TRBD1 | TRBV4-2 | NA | CASSPQGQQGAWNTEAFF
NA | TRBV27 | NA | CASSGADYEQYF
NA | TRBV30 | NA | CAWSVGLSSYEQYF
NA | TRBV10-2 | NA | CASSAHYEQYF
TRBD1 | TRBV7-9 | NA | CASSSRDRGFGEQFF
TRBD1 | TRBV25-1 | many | CASSEQTGQEKQETQYF
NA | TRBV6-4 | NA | CASSDSEEAGELFF
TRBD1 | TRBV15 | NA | CATSTNRGSGANVLTF
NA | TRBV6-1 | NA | CASSALVGHYYYGYTF
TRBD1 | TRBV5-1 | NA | CASSLGDRSSYNEQFF
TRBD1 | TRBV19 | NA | CASRSSPSTGSNGYTF
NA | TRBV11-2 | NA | CASSLGENEQYF
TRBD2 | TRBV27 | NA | CASSSGLAGVSYEQYF
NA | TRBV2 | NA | CATKGRTNTEAFF
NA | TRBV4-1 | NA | CASSQARSETQYF
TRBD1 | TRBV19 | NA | CASSRGFGQGALLNTEAFF